Following are 7 T cell receptor beta chains from one sample sequenced in a study of OX40 agonist ivuxolimab in advanced cancers. Some clones are missing from TCRdb's copy, which holds only in-frame ones; the method was immunoSEQ multiplex PCR. This sample has about 40,000 clones, with roughly 82% found just once. The material sequenced was CD4+ or CD8+ T cells sorted from blood, taken in a trial of the OX40 agonist ivuxolimab. Every receptor here comes from an adult with an advanced solid tumor such as melanoma, head and neck, liver or kidney cancer.

V is TRBV5-4 and J is TRBJ1-2; 12 bases match TRBD1. J lost 4 bases, V lost 4 bases, and 8 bases had no gene match. CDR1 is SGHNT, CDR2 YYREEE, per germline (reference sequence). The length of the CDR3 is 16 residues. In DNA form, the CDR3 reads TGTGCCAGCAGCCCGGGCCCGGGACAGGGGGCCTATGGCTACACCTTC. It is translated as CASSPGPGQGAYGYTF.

The chain recombines TRBV4-3 with TRBJ2-1; 7 nucleotides line up with TRBD2. Germline CDR1 and CDR2: LGHNA and YSLEER. Trimming removed 1 base from V and 5 bases from J; junction bases left unmatched: 23. The CDR3 loop spans 21 amino acids. DNA for the CDR3: TGCGCCAGCAGCCAAGCTAGGGGAGCGGGGCTACGTGCCAGAATGGACAATGAGCAGTTCTTC. It yields the protein CASSQARGAGLRARMDNEQFF.

The chain recombines TRBV7-9 with TRBJ1-4, with 11 bases lining up with TRBD1. CDR3 length: 18 amino acids. J gave up 8 bases and V 1 base, and 12 bases lay outside the gene matches. Germline V lookup: CDR1 SEHNR, CDR2 FQNEAQ (reference sequence). Written as DNA, the CDR3 is TGTGCCAGCAGCTTAGTAGAGTGGACGGGACAGGGGGGAGAAAAACTGTTTTTT. Translating gives CASSLVEWTGQGGEKLFF.

The rearrangement uses TRBV7-2 and TRBJ1-3; the match to TRBD1 covers 7 bases. The CDR3 is 16 amino acids. CDR1 and CDR2 (germline): SGHTA, FQGNSA. After removal of 1 base from V and 4 bases from J, the junction contained 7 bases not matched to a gene. CDR3 protein: CASSLGGRGTGNTIYF. In DNA form, the CDR3 reads TGTGCCAGCAGCTTAGGTGGCAGGGGGACCGGAAACACCATATATTTT.

The chain carries TRBV9 and TRBJ2-1; D unresolved. The CDR3 is 14 residues long. With 0 bases removed from V and 1 base from J, the gap between germline ends came to 5 bases. CDR1 and CDR2 from the germline V gene are SGDLS and YYNGEE. CDR3 sequence (DNA): TGTGCCAGCAGCGTAGGGGGTTCCTACAATGAGCAGTTCTTC. Amino acids: CASSVGGSYNEQFF.

This clone came up a few times. The chain has TRBV4-3 and TRBJ1-6, with 9 bases matching TRBD1. Germline V gene sequence: CDR1 LGHNA, CDR2 YSLEER. The CDR3 runs to 15 residues. With 0 bases clipped from V and 10 bases from J, the junction kept 4 bases outside the gene matches. The CDR3 nucleotides are TGCGCCAGCAGCCAAGAGCCGGGACAGGGCTCACCCCTCCACTTT. Translated: CASSQEPGQGSPLHF.

This clone was observed once. The V and J genes are TRBV10-3 and TRBJ1-1; the match to TRBD1 covers 9 bases. This CDR3 has 14 amino acids. Germline CDR1 reads ENHRY; CDR2 reads SYGVKD. Trimming cost V 5 bases and J 1 base; bases outside gene matches: 2. CDR3 DNA sequence: TGTGCCATCAGTAGGGACAGGGAGAACACTGAAGCTTTCTTT. It translates to CAISRDRENTEAFF.